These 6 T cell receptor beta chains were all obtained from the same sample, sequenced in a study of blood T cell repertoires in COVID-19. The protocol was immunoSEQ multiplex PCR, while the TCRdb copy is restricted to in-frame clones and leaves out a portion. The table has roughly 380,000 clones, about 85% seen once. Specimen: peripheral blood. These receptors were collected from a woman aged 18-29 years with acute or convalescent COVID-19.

The CDR3: CASSVSQGANTGELFF. DNA of the CDR3: TGTGCCAGCAGTGTCTCACAGGGAGCGAACACCGGGGAGCTGTTTTTT. The chain is built from TRBV6-4 and TRBJ2-2; perhaps TRBD1 as D (6 bases). V shed 4 bases and J shed 0 bases, with 12 bases lying between them. There are 16 residues in the CDR3. Germline V gives CDR1 MRHNA, CDR2 SNTAGT.

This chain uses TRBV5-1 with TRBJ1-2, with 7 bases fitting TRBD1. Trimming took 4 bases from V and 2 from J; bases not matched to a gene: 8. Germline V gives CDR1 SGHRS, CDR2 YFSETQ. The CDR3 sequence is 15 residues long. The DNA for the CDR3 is TGCGCCAGCAGCCGAGACCCGACAGGGAACTATGGCTACACCTTC. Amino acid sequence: CASSRDPTGNYGYTF.

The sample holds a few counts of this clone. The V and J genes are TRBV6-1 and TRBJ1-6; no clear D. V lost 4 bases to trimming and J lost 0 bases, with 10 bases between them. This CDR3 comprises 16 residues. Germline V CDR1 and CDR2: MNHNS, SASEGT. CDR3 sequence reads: CASSGDLSSYNSPLHF. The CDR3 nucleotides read TGTGCCAGCAGTGGAGACTTAAGCTCCTATAATTCACCCCTCCACTTT.

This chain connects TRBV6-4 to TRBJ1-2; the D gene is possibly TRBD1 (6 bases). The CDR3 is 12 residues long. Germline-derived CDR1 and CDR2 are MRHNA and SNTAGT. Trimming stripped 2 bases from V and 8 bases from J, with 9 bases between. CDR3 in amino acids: CASSDGGGGYTF. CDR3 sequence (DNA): TGTGCCAGCAGTGACGGTGGGGGCGGCTACACCTTC.

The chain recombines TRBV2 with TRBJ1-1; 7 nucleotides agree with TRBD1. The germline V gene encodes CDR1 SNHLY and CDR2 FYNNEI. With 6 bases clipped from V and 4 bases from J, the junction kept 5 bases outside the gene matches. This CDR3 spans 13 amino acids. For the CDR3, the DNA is TGTGCCAGCAGGACAGGGTGGAGCACTGAAGCTTTCTTT. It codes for CASRTGWSTEAFF. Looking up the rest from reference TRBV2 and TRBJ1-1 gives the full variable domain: EPEVTQTPSHQVTQMGQEVILRCVPISNHLYFYWYRQILGQKVEFLVSFYNNEISEKSEIFDDQFSVERPDGSNFTLKIRSTKLEDSAMYFCASRTGWSTEAFFGQGTRLTVV.

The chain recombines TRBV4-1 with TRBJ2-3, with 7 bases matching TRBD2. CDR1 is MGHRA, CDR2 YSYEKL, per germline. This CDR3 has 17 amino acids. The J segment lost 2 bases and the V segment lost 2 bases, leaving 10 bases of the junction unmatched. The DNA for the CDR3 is TGCGCCAGCAGCCAAAGAGAGGGTAGCGGGTACACAGATACGCAGTATTTT. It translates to CASSQREGSGYTDTQYF.